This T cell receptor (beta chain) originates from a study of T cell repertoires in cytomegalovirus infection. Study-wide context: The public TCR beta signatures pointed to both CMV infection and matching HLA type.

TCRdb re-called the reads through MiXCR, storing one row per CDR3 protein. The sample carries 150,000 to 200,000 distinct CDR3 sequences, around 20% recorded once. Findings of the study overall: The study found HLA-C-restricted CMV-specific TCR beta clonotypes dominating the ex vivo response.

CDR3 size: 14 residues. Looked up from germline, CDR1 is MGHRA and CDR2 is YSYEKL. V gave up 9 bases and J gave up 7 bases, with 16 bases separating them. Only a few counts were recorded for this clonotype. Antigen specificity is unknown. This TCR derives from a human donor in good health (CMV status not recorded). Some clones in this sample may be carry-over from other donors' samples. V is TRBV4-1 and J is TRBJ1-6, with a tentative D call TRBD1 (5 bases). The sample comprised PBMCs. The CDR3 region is CASGPGGGNSPLHF. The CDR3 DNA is TGCGCCAGTGGGCCGGGGGGAGGGAATTCACCCCTCCACTTT.